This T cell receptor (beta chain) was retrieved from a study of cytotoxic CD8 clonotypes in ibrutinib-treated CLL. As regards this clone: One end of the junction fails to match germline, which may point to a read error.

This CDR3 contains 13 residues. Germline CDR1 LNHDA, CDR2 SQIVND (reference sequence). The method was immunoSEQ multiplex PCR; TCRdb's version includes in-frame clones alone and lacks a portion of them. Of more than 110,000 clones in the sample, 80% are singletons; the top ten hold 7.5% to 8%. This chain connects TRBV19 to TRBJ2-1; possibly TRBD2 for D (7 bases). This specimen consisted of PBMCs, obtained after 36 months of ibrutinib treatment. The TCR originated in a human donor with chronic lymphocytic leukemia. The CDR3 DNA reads TGTGCCAGTAGTCCGGGGGCGGGGGCTGAAAGGGTCTTC. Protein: CASSPGAGAERVF.